This T cell receptor (beta chain) stems from a study of T cells expressing NK-cell markers. TCRdb reprocessed the 5' RACE reads and stores each CDR3 protein as one record, lacking DNA. The sample holds about 540,000 distinct CDR3 sequences. This CDR3 has 14 residues. Germline lookup yields CDR1 SEHNR and CDR2 FQNEAQ (reference sequence). The chain is built from TRBV7-9 and TRBJ2-4. Sequencing input: blood T cells: a sorted CD56 or NKG2C T cell subset, CD4+ or CD8+ T cells, or bulk PBMC T cells (not recorded which). The clonotype originates from a man aged 18 to 35 in good health. CDR3: CASSLTDASNIQYF.